This T cell receptor (beta chain) came from a study of T cell changes during pregnancy in multiple sclerosis. TCRdb keeps only in-frame clones here, not all; method: immunoSEQ multiplex PCR. The data contain tens of thousands of clones, roughly 90% of them seen just once; the ten biggest clones take up 6% to 9%. The junction had 4 bases not matched to a gene; V was cut back by 4 bases and J by 0 bases. The CDR3 consists of 15 residues. Looked up from germline, CDR1 is MNHEY and CDR2 is SMNVEV (reference sequence). The sequence derives from a female donor with multiple sclerosis, enrolled in a pregnancy study. The chain employs TRBV27 and TRBJ2-7; 9 bases align to TRBD2. This specimen consisted of CD8+ T cells from peripheral blood mononuclear cells, obtained before pregnancy. The CDR3 DNA sequence: TGTGCCAGCAGTTGGAGCGGGGGGAACTCCTACGAGCAGTACTTC. Its translation is CASSWSGGNSYEQYF.